A selection of T cell receptor beta chains follows, all from one sample in a study of T cell responses to AZD1222 COVID-19 vaccine. Sequenced by immunoSEQ multiplex PCR; TCRdb stores in-frame clones only, minus some. The data contain about 110,000 clones, just over 85% of them seen just once; the ten biggest clones take up around 3.2%. The material sequenced was peripheral blood, taken on day 0 of AZD1222 vaccination. Every receptor here comes from an adult in good health. Each CDR3 is given with its conserved first and last residue. Each record gives: V gene, CDR3 length, J gene, CDR3 protein.

V gene: TRBV7-2; CDR3 length: 13; J gene: TRBJ1-2; CDR3 protein: CASSFVVSGGYTF
V gene: TRBV7-2; CDR3 length: 16; J gene: TRBJ1-1; CDR3 protein: CASSKADRRAYTEAFF
V gene: TRBV12-3/TRBV12-4; CDR3 length: 13; J gene: TRBJ1-1; CDR3 protein: CASRGQGETEAFF
V gene: TRBV6-1; CDR3 length: 11; J gene: TRBJ2-1; CDR3 protein: CASSEVYEQFF
V gene: TRBV7-2; CDR3 length: 13; J gene: TRBJ2-7; CDR3 protein: CASSFAGSGEQYF
V gene: TRBV4-3; CDR3 length: 19; J gene: TRBJ2-7; CDR3 protein: CASSRGRISGAGGTYEQYF
V gene: TRBV6-2/TRBV6-3; CDR3 length: 17; J gene: TRBJ2-3; CDR3 protein: CASSYPTSGALRDTQYF
V gene: TRBV28; CDR3 length: 16; J gene: TRBJ1-4; CDR3 protein: CASSPLTGTGFEKLFF
V gene: TRBV6-6; CDR3 length: 15; J gene: TRBJ2-7; CDR3 protein: CASSYEAGQSYEQYF
V gene: TRBV12-3/TRBV12-4; CDR3 length: 13; J gene: TRBJ1-1; CDR3 protein: CASSRGPETEAFF
V gene: TRBV5-4; CDR3 length: 16; J gene: TRBJ2-5; CDR3 protein: CASSLRGVGHGETQYF
V gene: TRBV12-3/TRBV12-4; CDR3 length: 13; J gene: TRBJ2-7; CDR3 protein: CASSPRGSYEQYF
V gene: TRBV7-2; CDR3 length: 14; J gene: TRBJ1-1; CDR3 protein: CASSAGTARVEAFF
V gene: TRBV5-1; CDR3 length: 14; J gene: TRBJ2-5; CDR3 protein: CASSLVADQETQYF
V gene: TRBV11-3; CDR3 length: 18; J gene: TRBJ2-5; CDR3 protein: CASSSGLAGASPQETQYF
V gene: TRBV5-8; CDR3 length: 15; J gene: TRBJ1-4; CDR3 protein: CASSEGQLVVEKLFF
V gene: TRBV9; CDR3 length: 18; J gene: TRBJ1-4; CDR3 protein: CASSAPGTGGYGAEKLFF
V gene: TRBV6-5; CDR3 length: 14; J gene: TRBJ1-5; CDR3 protein: CASKRTDSNQPQHF
V gene: TRBV3-1/TRBV3-2; CDR3 length: 15; J gene: TRBJ1-2; CDR3 protein: CASSFTGAGEGGYTF
V gene: TRBV7-2; CDR3 length: 15; J gene: TRBJ2-2; CDR3 protein: CASSLMGRVTGELFF
V gene: TRBV9; CDR3 length: 15; J gene: TRBJ1-3; CDR3 protein: CASSLSGVSGNTIYF
V gene: TRBV19; CDR3 length: 13; J gene: TRBJ1-2; CDR3 protein: CASSMGTGYGYTF
V gene: TRBV10-3; CDR3 length: 16; J gene: TRBJ2-1; CDR3 protein: CAIGVSTANSYNEQFF
V gene: TRBV5-1; CDR3 length: 15; J gene: TRBJ1-1; CDR3 protein: CASSTAGSGNTEAFF
V gene: TRBV4-2; CDR3 length: 16; J gene: TRBJ1-1; CDR3 protein: CASSQVPGAANTEAFF
V gene: TRBV19; CDR3 length: 14; J gene: TRBJ1-1; CDR3 protein: CASSNRGGDTEAFF
V gene: TRBV20-1; CDR3 length: 11; J gene: TRBJ1-1; CDR3 protein: CSAPGTRRAFF
V gene: TRBV25-1; CDR3 length: 12; J gene: TRBJ1-4; CDR3 protein: CASSQGYEKLFF
V gene: TRBV6-4; CDR3 length: 14; J gene: TRBJ1-3; CDR3 protein: CASSESISGNTIYF
V gene: TRBV19; CDR3 length: 16; J gene: TRBJ1-2; CDR3 protein: CASSTRDRGYPLGYTF
V gene: TRBV6-5; CDR3 length: 13; J gene: TRBJ1-5; CDR3 protein: CASRLYSNQPQHF
V gene: TRBV28; CDR3 length: 18; J gene: TRBJ1-2; CDR3 protein: CASSFPPGDRLEVYGYTF
V gene: TRBV5-6; CDR3 length: 17; J gene: TRBJ2-7; CDR3 protein: CASSLTGLRDVSYEQYF
V gene: TRBV29-1; CDR3 length: 14; J gene: TRBJ1-2; CDR3 protein: CSARDQGVNYGYTF
V gene: TRBV7-8; CDR3 length: 14; J gene: TRBJ1-4; CDR3 protein: CASSGGSDLGKLFF
V gene: TRBV10-3; CDR3 length: 15; J gene: TRBJ1-3; CDR3 protein: CAITADTYSGNTIYF
V gene: TRBV30; CDR3 length: 14; J gene: TRBJ1-1; CDR3 protein: CAWTPGGMNTEAFF
V gene: TRBV3-1/TRBV3-2; CDR3 length: 18; J gene: TRBJ2-1; CDR3 protein: CASSQGVRRASSYNEQFF
V gene: TRBV30; CDR3 length: 15; J gene: TRBJ1-2; CDR3 protein: CAYRSGRLTNYGYTF
V gene: TRBV13; CDR3 length: 15; J gene: TRBJ1-6; CDR3 protein: CASSPPPNYNSPLHF
V gene: TRBV4-3; CDR3 length: 14; J gene: TRBJ2-7; CDR3 protein: CASSPDRGLLEQYF
V gene: TRBV3-1/TRBV3-2; CDR3 length: 13; J gene: TRBJ2-7; CDR3 protein: CASSQARSYEQYF
V gene: TRBV19; CDR3 length: 15; J gene: TRBJ1-2; CDR3 protein: CASSNLGGNNYGYTF
V gene: TRBV19; CDR3 length: 14; J gene: TRBJ1-6; CDR3 protein: CASSISHGEGPLHF
V gene: TRBV7-2; CDR3 length: 15; J gene: TRBJ1-6; CDR3 protein: CASSLVGLTNSPLHF
V gene: TRBV3-1/TRBV3-2; CDR3 length: 19; J gene: TRBJ2-2; CDR3 protein: CASSQQDVPGHQVVGELFF
V gene: TRBV7-3; CDR3 length: 13; J gene: TRBJ2-3; CDR3 protein: CASSPLMGDTQYF
V gene: TRBV4-1; CDR3 length: 18; J gene: TRBJ1-3; CDR3 protein: CASSQDGLQRQAGNTIYF
V gene: TRBV6-5; CDR3 length: 11; J gene: TRBJ1-2; CDR3 protein: CASTYSDGYTF
V gene: TRBV10-3; CDR3 length: 13; J gene: TRBJ1-6; CDR3 protein: CAIRITENSPLHF
V gene: TRBV6-5; CDR3 length: 12; J gene: TRBJ2-7; CDR3 protein: CASRADPYEQYF
V gene: TRBV4-1; CDR3 length: 16; J gene: TRBJ1-4; CDR3 protein: CASSQDKDLQFGKLFF
V gene: TRBV6-5; CDR3 length: 15; J gene: TRBJ1-1; CDR3 protein: CASSSDGGPNTEAFF
V gene: TRBV13; CDR3 length: 15; J gene: TRBJ2-7; CDR3 protein: CASSKSSGGAGEQYF
V gene: TRBV7-9; CDR3 length: 16; J gene: TRBJ2-3; CDR3 protein: CASSPPGLPQSDTQYF